The rows below give T cell receptor beta chains drawn from one sample of a study of beta chain features in type 1 diabetes. TCRdb keeps only in-frame clones here, not all; method: immunoSEQ multiplex PCR. The sample yields hundreds of thousands of clones, around 15% seen once. Sequencing was done on a sample of naive CD4+ T cells from blood. The receptors here all came from a young man in good health. CDR3s include the opening cysteine and the closing phenylalanine or tryptophan. A D gene is named only where the DNA matches it firmly.

v_call d_call cdr3_aa
TRBV4-3 TRBD1 CASSRDRGRGTEAFF
TRBV6-6 TRBD1 CASSYGGQGRYEQYF
TRBV7-9 NA CASSPLGPRGPNEQFF
TRBV7-2 TRBD1 CASSSRQGNRYEQYF
TRBV6-5 TRBD1 CASSYRDRKNIQYF
TRBV28 NA CASKTGSAKSSYEQYF
TRBV10-3 TRBD2 CAISGGLKRGSYNEQFF
TRBV29-1 NA CSVETITGFAFF
TRBV28 NA CASLSRENYGYTF
TRBV9 NA CASSRGGSPDYGYTF
TRBV28 NA CASLGGKTNYGYTF
TRBV21-1 NA CASSKGCMKQYF
TRBV10-3 TRBD1 CAISESRTGKAYEQYF
TRBV7-7 NA CSTPGTGDLGAIQYF
TRBV6-5 NA CASSYRSTGNTIYF
TRBV5-1 TRBD2 CASSLEGLAGGSEQFF
TRBV6-1 NA CASSEGVSQPQHF
TRBV5-1 NA CASSPLSSNQPQHF
TRBV5-6 NA CASSLARTNINQPQHF
TRBV7-9 TRBD1 CASSLGQAPNQPQHF
TRBV7-9 TRBD1 CASSLGQGDEAFF
TRBV11-2 NA CASSTPGQGEHEQYF
TRBV30 NA CATEGAAKVSEQYF
TRBV18 TRBD2 CASFRGGLGTDTQYF
TRBV7-9 NA CASSFQRNSGANVLTF
TRBV2 TRBD2 CASSVQGGTYNEQFF
TRBV7-2 NA CAIRLIGYNEQFF
TRBV28 NA CASRATGTTIGYTF
TRBV5-1 TRBD1 CASTFGQGRSLSGYTF
TRBV7-3 NA CASSPSENTEAFF
TRBV7-2 TRBD2 CASSLVPSGGPPDTQYF
TRBV9 TRBD2 CASSERGGQADTQYF
TRBV5-1 NA CASRIGQENTGELFF
TRBV23-1 NA CASSQRAEQYF
TRBV28 TRBD1 CASRPGQGYGYTF
TRBV6-1 NA CASSSGHPNTEAFF
TRBV5-4 NA CASSFPGTNTEAFF
TRBV28 NA CASSAPGMNTEAFF
TRBV4-2 NA CASSQDNIFRNSPLHF
TRBV7-3 NA CASSLDYPSVQYF
TRBV15 NA CATSRERTDNSPLHF
TRBV7-3 NA CASSSTRETEAFF
TRBV7-3 NA CASSDSGAGQFF
TRBV18 NA CASSPRGAGSTGELFF
TRBV5-1 NA CASSSEGRVPLHF
TRBV30 NA CAWTPGSYEQYF
TRBV2 NA CASSRIYSSTDTQYF
TRBV6-1 NA CASTGNTGELFF
TRBV5-1 TRBD2 CASSLSFLAGRSSYNEQFF
TRBV18 NA CASSGTSFPGNEQFF
TRBV6-5 NA CASSYLATAQETQYF
TRBV28 TRBD2 CASSLGGSFSNEQFF
TRBV19 NA CASTPPAGELFF
TRBV19 NA CASSSPGRAGELFF
TRBV7-9 TRBD1 CASSPGTGLYEQYF
TRBV5-6 TRBD1 CASSPRTGRRDTEAFF
TRBV27 NA CASSPTGARSNQPQHF